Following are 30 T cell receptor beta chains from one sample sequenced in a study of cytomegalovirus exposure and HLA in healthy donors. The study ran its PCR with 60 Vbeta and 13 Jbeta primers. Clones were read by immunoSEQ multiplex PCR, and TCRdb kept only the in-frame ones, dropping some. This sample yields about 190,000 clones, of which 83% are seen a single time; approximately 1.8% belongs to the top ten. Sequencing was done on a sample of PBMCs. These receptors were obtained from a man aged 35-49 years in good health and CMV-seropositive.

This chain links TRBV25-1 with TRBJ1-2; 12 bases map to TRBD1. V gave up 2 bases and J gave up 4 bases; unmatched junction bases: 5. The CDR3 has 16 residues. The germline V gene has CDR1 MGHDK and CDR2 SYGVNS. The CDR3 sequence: CASSEGTGGAGYGYTF. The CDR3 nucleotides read TGTGCCAGCAGTGAAGGGACAGGGGGCGCGGGCTATGGCTACACCTTC.

The CDR3 protein is CASSASGRSYGELFF. The DNA of the CDR3 is TGTGCCAGCAGTGCTAGCGGGAGGTCATACGGGGAGCTGTTTTTT. This chain connects TRBV6-5 to TRBJ2-2, with 11 bases that match TRBD2. V trimming: 5 bases; J trimming: 7 bases; junction bases outside the gene matches: 6. This CDR3 region has 15 residues. Per germline, CDR1 MNHEY and CDR2 SVGAGI.

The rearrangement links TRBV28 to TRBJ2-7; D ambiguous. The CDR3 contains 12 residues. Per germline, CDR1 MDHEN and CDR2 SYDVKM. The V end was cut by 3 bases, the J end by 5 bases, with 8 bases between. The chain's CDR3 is CASSFPSNEQYF. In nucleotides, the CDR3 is TGTGCCAGCAGTTTTCCCTCTAACGAGCAGTACTTC.

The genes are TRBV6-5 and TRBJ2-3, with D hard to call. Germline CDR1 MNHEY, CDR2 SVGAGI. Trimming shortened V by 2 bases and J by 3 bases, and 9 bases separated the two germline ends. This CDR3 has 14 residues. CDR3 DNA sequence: TGTGCCAGCAGTTACGATCTCGGTACAGATACGCAGTATTTT. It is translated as CASSYDLGTDTQYF.

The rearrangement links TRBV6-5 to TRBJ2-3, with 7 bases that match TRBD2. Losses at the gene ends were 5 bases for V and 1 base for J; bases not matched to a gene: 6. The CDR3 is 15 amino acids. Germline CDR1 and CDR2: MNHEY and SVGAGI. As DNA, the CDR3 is TGTGCCAGCAGTCCCTCGGCGGGAGGCACAGATACGCAGTATTTT. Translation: CASSPSAGGTDTQYF.

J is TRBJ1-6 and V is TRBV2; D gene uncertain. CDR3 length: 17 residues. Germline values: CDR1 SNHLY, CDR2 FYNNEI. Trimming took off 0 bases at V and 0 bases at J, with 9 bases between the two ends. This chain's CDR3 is CASSEARLSSYNSPLHF. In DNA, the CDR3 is TGTGCCAGCAGTGAAGCCAGACTCAGCTCCTATAATTCACCCCTCCACTTT.

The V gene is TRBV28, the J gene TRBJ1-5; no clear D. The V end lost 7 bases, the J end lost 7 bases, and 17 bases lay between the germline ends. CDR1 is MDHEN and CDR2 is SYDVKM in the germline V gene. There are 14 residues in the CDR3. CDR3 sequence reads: CASTSSPGFQPQHF. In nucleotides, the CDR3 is TGTGCCAGCACCTCCAGTCCGGGTTTCCAGCCCCAGCATTTT.

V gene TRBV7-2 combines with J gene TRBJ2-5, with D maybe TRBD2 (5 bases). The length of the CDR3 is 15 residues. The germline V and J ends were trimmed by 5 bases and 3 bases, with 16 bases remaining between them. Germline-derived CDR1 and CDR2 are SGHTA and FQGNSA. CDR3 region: CASSPSSWVEETQYF. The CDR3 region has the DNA TGTGCCAGCAGCCCCTCTAGCTGGGTCGAAGAGACCCAGTACTTC.

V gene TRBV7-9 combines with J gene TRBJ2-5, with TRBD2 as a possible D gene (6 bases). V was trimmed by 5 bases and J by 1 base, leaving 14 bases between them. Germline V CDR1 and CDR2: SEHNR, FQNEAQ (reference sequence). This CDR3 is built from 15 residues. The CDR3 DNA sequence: TGTGCCAGCAGCGGAGGGGAATGGACCCAAGAGACCCAGTACTTC. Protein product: CASSGGEWTQETQYF.

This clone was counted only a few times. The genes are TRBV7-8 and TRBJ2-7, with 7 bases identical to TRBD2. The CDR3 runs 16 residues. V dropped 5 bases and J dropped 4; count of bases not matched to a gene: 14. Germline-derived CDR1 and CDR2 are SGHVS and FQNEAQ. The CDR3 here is CASSPRRAGELYEQYF. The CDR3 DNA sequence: TGTGCCAGCAGCCCCCGGAGGGCGGGAGAATTATACGAGCAGTACTTC.

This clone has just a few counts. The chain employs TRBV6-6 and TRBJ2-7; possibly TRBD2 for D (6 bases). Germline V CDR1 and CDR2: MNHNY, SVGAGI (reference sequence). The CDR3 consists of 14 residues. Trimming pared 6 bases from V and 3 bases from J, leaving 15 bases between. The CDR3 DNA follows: TGTGCCAGCAGCTTCCGACTAGGAGGCTACGAGCAGTACTTC. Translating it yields CASSFRLGGYEQYF.

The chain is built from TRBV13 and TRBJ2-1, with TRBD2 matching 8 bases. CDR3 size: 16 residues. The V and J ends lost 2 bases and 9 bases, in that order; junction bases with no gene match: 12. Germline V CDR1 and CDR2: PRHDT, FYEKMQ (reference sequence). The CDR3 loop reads CASSLLVEREIAEQFF. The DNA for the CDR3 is TGTGCCAGCAGCTTATTGGTCGAGCGGGAGATTGCTGAGCAGTTCTTC.

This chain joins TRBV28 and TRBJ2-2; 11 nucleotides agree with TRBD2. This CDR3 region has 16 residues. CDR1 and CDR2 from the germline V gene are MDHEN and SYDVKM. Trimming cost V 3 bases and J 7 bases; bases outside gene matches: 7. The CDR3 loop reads CASSFVAGGPGGELFF. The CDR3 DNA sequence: TGTGCCAGCAGTTTCGTAGCGGGAGGGCCAGGCGGGGAGCTGTTTTTT.

The CDR3 DNA is TGTGCCGGGAGGACAGGGCTGGACGAGCAGTACTTC. It specifies CAGRTGLDEQYF. The J gene is TRBJ2-7, the V gene TRBV28; 8 nucleotides line up with TRBD1. Trimming took 11 bases from V and 5 from J; bases not matched to a gene: 8. This CDR3 contains 12 residues. Per the germline V gene, CDR1 is MDHEN and CDR2 is SYDVKM. Together with reference TRBV28 and TRBJ2-7, the CDR3 gives the full variable domain: DVKVTQSSRYLVKRTGEKVFLECVQDMDHENMFWYRQDPGLGLRLIYFSYDVKMKEKGDIPEGYSVSREKKERFSLILESASTNQTSMYLCAGRTGLDEQYFGPGTRLTVT.

CDR3 residues: CASSYWTSGSPSYEQYF. DNA for the CDR3: TGCGCCAGCAGCTACTGGACTAGCGGGAGCCCATCCTACGAGCAGTACTTC. The V call is TRBV5-1, the J call TRBJ2-7; TRBD2 matches at 13 bases. From germline, CDR1 is SGHRS and CDR2 YFSETQ. The CDR3 loop spans 17 amino acids. J lost 1 base, V lost 3 bases, and 7 bases had no gene match.

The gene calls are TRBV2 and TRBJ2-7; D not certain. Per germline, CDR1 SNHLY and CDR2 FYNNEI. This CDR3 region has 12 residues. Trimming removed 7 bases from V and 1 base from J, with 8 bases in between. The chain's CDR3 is CASKARSYEQYF. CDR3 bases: TGTGCCAGCAAGGCCAGGTCCTACGAGCAGTACTTC.

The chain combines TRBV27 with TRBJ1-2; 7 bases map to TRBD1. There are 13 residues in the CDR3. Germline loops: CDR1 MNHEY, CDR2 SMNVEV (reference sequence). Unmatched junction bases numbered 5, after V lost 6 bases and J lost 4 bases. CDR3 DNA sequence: TGTGCCAGCAGAACGGGGACAGCCTATGGCTACACCTTC. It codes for CASRTGTAYGYTF.

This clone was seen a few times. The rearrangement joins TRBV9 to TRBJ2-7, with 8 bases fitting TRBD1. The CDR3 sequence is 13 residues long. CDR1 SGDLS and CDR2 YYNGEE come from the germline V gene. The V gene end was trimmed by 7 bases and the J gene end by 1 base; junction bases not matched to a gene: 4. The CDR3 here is CASGGTGSYEQYF. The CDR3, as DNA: TGTGCCAGCGGGGGGACAGGTTCCTACGAGCAGTACTTC.

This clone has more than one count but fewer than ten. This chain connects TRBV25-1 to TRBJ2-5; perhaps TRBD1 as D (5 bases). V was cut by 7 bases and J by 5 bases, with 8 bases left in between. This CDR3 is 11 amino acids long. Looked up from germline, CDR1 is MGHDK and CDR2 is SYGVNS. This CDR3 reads CASNKGETQYF. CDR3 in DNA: TGTGCCAGCAATAAGGGGGAGACCCAGTACTTC.

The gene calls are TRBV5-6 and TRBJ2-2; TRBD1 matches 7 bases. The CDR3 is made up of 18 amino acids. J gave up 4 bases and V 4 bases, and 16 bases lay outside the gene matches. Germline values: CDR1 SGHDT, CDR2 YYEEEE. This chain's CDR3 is CASSSWKTGIQPTGELFF. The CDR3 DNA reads TGTGCCAGCAGCAGCTGGAAGACAGGGATACAACCCACCGGGGAGCTGTTTTTT.

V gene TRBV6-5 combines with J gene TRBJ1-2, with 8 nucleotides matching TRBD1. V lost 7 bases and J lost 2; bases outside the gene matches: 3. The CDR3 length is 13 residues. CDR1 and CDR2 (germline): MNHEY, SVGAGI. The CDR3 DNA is TGTGCCAGCACACGGACAGGGAACTATGGCTACACCTTC. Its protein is CASTRTGNYGYTF.

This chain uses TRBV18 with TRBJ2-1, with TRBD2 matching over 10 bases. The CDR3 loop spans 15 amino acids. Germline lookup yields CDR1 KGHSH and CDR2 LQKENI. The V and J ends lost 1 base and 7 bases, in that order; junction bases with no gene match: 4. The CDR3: CASSPLLAGSNEQFF. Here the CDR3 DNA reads TGTGCCAGCTCACCACTACTAGCGGGAAGTAATGAGCAGTTCTTC.

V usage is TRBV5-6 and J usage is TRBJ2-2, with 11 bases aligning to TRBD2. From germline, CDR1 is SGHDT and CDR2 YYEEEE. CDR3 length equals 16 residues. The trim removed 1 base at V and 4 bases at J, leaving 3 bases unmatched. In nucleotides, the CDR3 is TGTGCCAGCAGCTTGTTTACTAGCGGGAGCACCGGGGAGCTGTTTTTT. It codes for CASSLFTSGSTGELFF.

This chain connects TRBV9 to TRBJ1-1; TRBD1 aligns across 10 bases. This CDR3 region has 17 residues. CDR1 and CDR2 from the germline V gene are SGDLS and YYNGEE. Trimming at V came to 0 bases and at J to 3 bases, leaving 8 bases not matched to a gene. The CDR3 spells CASSVATPGTGDTEAFF. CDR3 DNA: TGTGCCAGCAGCGTAGCTACGCCCGGGACAGGGGACACTGAAGCTTTCTTT.

The CDR3 DNA follows: TGCGCCAGCAGCTTGCTAGCGGGAGTGAACACCGGGGAGCTGTTTTTT. Its protein is CASSLLAGVNTGELFF. The chain has TRBV5-1 and TRBJ2-2, with 10 nucleotides matching TRBD2. The CDR3 is 16 residues long. CDR1 SGHRS and CDR2 YFSETQ come from the germline V gene. J lost 1 base, V lost 1 base, and 1 base had no gene match.

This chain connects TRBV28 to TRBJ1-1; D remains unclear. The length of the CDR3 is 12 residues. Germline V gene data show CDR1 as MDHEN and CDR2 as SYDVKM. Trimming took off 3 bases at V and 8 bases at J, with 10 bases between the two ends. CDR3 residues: CASSFQFVEAFF. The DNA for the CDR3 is TGTGCCAGCAGTTTTCAGTTTGTGGAAGCTTTCTTT.

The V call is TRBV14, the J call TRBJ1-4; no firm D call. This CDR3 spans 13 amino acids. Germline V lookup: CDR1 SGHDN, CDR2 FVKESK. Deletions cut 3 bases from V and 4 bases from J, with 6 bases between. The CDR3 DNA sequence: TGTGCCAGCAGCCACGGGGTTAATGAAAAACTGTTTTTT. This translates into CASSHGVNEKLFF.

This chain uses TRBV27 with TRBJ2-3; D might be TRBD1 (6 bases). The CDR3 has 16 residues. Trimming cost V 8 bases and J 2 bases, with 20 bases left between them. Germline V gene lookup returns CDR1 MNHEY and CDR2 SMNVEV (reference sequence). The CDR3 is CASFERGSYDTDTQYF. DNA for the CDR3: TGTGCCAGCTTCGAAAGGGGGTCCTATGACACAGATACGCAGTATTTT.

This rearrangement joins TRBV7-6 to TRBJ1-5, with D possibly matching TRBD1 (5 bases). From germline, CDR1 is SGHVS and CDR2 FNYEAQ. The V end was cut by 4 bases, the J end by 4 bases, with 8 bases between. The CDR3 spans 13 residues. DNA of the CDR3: TGTGCCAGCAGCTATCAGGGAAATCAGCCCCAGCATTTT. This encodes CASSYQGNQPQHF.

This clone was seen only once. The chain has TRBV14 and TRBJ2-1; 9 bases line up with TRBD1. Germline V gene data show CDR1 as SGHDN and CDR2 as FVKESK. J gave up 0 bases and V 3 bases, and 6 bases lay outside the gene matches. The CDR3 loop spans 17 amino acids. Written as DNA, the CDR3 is TGTGCCAGCAGCCAGGGGACAGGGAAGATCTCCTACAATGAGCAGTTCTTC. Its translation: CASSQGTGKISYNEQFF. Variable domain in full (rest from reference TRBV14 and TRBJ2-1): EAGVTQFPSHSVIEKGQTVTLRCDPISGHDNLYWYRRVMGKEIKFLLHFVKESKQDESGMPNNRFLAERTGGTYSTLKVQPAELEDSGVYFCASSQGTGKISYNEQFFGPGTRLTVL.